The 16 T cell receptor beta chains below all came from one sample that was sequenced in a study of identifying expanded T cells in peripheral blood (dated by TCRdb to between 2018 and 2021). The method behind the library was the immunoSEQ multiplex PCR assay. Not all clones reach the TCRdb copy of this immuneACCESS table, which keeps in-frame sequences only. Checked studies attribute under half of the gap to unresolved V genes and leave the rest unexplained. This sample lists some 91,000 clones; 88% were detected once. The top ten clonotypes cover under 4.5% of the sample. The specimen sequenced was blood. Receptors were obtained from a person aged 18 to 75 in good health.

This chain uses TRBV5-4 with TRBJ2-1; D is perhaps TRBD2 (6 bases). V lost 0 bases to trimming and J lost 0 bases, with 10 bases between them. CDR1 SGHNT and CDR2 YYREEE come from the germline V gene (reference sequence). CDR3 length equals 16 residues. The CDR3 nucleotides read TGTGCCAGCAGCTTGGATCCGGGAGTCTCCTACAATGAGCAGTTCTTC. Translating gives CASSLDPGVSYNEQFF.

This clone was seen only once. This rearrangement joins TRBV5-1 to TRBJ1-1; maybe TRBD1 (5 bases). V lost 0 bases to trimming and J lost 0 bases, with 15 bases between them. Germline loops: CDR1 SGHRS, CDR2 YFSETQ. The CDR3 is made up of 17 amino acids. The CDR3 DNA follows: TGCGCCAGCAGCTTGGCCTGGGGTGGGGGAATGAACACTGAAGCTTTCTTT. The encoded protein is CASSLAWGGGMNTEAFF.

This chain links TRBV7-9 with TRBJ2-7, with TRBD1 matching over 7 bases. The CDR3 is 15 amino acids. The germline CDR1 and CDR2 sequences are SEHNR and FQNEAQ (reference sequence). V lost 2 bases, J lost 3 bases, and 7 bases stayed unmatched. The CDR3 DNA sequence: TGTGCCAGCAGCTTATGGGAGACAGGGTACTACGAGCAGTACTTC. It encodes CASSLWETGYYEQYF.

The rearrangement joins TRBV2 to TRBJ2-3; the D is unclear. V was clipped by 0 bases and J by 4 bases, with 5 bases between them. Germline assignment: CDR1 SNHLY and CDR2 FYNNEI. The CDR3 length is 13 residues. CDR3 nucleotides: TGTGCCAGCAGTGAAGCTGTAGCAGATACGCAGTATTTT. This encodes CASSEAVADTQYF. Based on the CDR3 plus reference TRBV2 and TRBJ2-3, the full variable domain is EPEVTQTPSHQVTQMGQEVILRCVPISNHLYFYWYRQILGQKVEFLVSFYNNEISEKSEIFDDQFSVERPDGSNFTLKIRSTKLEDSAMYFCASSEAVADTQYFGPGTRLTVL.

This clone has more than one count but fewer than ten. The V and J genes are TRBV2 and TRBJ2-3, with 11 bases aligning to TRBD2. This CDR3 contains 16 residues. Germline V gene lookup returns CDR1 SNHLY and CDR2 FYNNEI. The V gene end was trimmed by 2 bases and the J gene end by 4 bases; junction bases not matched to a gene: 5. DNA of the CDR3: TGTGCCAGCAGTGAAATCCTAGCGGGGGGAGCAGATACGCAGTATTTT. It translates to CASSEILAGGADTQYF.

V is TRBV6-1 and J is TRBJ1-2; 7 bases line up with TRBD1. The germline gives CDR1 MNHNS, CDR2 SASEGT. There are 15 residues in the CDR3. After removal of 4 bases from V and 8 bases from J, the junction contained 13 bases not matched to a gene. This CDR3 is CASSGQKEGAGGYTF. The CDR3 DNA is TGTGCCAGCAGTGGCCAAAAGGAGGGGGCAGGGGGCTACACCTTC.

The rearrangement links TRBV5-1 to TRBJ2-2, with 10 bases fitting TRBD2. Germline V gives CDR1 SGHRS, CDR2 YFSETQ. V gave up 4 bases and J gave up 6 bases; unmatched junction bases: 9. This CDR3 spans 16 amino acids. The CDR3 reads CASSPTSGSLSGELFF. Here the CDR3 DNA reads TGCGCCAGCAGCCCGACTAGCGGGTCGTTATCCGGGGAGCTGTTTTTT.

CDR3 in DNA: TGTGCCAGCAGCCGTGATCTGTTCTATGGCTACACCTTC. Protein sequence: CASSRDLFYGYTF. The chain couples TRBV5-5 to TRBJ1-2; no clear D. The CDR3 loop spans 13 amino acids. The V end was cut by 4 bases, the J end by 4 bases, with 11 bases between. Germline V gene lookup returns CDR1 SGHKS and CDR2 YYEKEE (reference sequence).

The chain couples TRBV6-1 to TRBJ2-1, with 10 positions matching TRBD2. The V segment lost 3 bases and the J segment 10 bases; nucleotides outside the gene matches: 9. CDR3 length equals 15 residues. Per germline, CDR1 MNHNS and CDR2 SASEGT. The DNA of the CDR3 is TGTGCCAGCAGTGAGGTCCTAGCGGGGGCGTCGGAGCAGTTCTTC. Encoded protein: CASSEVLAGASEQFF.

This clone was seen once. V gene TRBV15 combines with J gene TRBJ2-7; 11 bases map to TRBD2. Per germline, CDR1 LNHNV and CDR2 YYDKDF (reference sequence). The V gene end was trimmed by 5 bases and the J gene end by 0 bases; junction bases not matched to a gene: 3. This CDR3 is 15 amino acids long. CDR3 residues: CATSPTSGSSYEQYF. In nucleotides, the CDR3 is TGTGCCACCAGCCCTACTAGCGGGAGCTCCTACGAGCAGTACTTC.

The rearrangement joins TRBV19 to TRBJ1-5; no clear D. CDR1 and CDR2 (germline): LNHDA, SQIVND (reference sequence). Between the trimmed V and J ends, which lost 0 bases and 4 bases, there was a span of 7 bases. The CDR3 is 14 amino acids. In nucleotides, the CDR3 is TGTGCCAGTAGTATAGATACGGGGAATCAGCCCCAGCATTTT. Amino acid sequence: CASSIDTGNQPQHF.

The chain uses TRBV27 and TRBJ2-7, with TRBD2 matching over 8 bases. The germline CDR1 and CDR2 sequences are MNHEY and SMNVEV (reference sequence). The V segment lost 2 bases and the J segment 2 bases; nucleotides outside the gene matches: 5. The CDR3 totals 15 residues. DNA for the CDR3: TGTGCCAGCAGTTTAACTTTGCGGGGGGCCTACGAGCAGTACTTC. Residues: CASSLTLRGAYEQYF.

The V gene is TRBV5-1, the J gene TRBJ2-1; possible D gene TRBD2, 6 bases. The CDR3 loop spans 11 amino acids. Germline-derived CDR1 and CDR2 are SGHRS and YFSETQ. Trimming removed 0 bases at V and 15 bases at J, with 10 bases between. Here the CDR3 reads CASSLVREWFF. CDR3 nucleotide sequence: TGCGCCAGCAGCTTGGTACGGGAGTGGTTCTTC.

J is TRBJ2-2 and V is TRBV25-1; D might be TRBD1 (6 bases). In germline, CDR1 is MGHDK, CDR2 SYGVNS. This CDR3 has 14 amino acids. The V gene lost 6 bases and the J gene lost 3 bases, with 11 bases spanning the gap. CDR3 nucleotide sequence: TGTGCCAGCAGACAGGGTTGGGACACCGGGGAGCTGTTTTTT. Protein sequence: CASRQGWDTGELFF.

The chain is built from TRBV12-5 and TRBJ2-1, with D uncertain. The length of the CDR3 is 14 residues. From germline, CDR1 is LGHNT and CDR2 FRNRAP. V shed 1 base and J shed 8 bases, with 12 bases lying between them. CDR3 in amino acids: CASGLEGGRDEQFF. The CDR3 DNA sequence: TGTGCTAGTGGTTTGGAAGGTGGTAGGGATGAGCAGTTCTTC.

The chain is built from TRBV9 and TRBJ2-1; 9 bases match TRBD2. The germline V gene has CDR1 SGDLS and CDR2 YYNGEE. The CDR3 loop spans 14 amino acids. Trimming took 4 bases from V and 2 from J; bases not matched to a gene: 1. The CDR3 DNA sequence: TGTGCCAGCAGCCGACTAGCGGCCTACAATGAGCAGTTCTTC. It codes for CASSRLAAYNEQFF.